This T cell receptor (beta chain) is from a study of beta chain features in type 1 diabetes. General observations from the study: When Type 1 diabetes patients were examined, their TCRB CDR3s proved moderately but significantly shorter in all four CD4+ subsets. Patients and controls would be equally affected if PCR favored shorter templates.

The sequenced template was cDNA made from the entire isolated RNA. Naive, central memory and regulatory T cell samples yielded around 3.3 million reads on average. Generated by immunoSEQ multiplex PCR, the TCRdb table keeps only in-frame clones and is missing some. The data hold over 300,000 clones, with under 8.5% observed a single time. Populations isolated by sorting all had purity greater than 95%. Worth noting for this clone: Antigen: not known.

Trimming cost V 4 bases and J 8 bases; bases outside gene matches: 8. This CDR3 comprises 14 residues. CDR1 SGHTA and CDR2 FQGTGA come from the germline V gene. This sequence was found in a woman aged 18 to 35 in good health. The J gene is TRBJ2-1, the V gene TRBV7-3, with 7 bases that match TRBD1. The specimen sequenced was central memory CD4+ T cells from blood. The CDR3, as DNA: TGTGCCAGCAGCTCGATCGACAGGGTCGATGAGCAGTTCTTC. It yields the protein CASSSIDRVDEQFF.